Shown below are 3 T cell receptor beta chains from a single sample sequenced in a study of blood T cell repertoires in COVID-19. Some clones are missing from TCRdb's copy, which holds only in-frame ones; the method was immunoSEQ multiplex PCR. The table includes some 190,000 clones, around 80% detected once. Sequencing was carried out using peripheral blood. Receptors were obtained from a man aged 55 to 69 with acute or convalescent COVID-19.

DNA of the CDR3: TGTGCCAGCAGTTTCAGGCGTACTAGCGGGGGCAATGAGCAGTTCTTC. Its protein product is CASSFRRTSGGNEQFF. The chain combines TRBV27 with TRBJ2-1; 11 nucleotides match TRBD2. Losses at the gene ends were 3 bases for V and 6 bases for J; bases not matched to a gene: 7. The germline V gene encodes CDR1 MNHEY and CDR2 SMNVEV (reference sequence). The CDR3 length is 16 residues.

V is TRBV29-1 and J is TRBJ1-1; the match to TRBD1 covers 10 bases. The V gene's germline CDR1 is SQVTM and CDR2 ANQGSEA. With V trimmed by 6 bases and J by 6 bases, 4 bases remained unmatched. This CDR3 contains 12 residues. CDR3 sequence (DNA): TGCAGCGTATCCGGGACAGGGGCTGAAGCTTTCTTT. Translating gives CSVSGTGAEAFF.

The chain has TRBV5-4 and TRBJ1-1, with 8 bases fitting TRBD1. The germline V gene has CDR1 SGHNT and CDR2 YYREEE (reference sequence). The CDR3 contains 15 residues. V lost 1 base and J lost 4; bases outside the gene matches: 6. CDR3 loop: CASSLWAGGSTEAFF. Here the CDR3 DNA reads TGTGCCAGCAGCTTGTGGGCAGGGGGCTCCACTGAAGCTTTCTTT.